The rows below give T cell receptor beta chains drawn from one sample of a study of response to subunit inactivated influenza vaccine. TCRdb itself ran the RT-PCR reads through MiXCR, one entry per CDR3 protein. This sample has about 480,000 distinct CDR3 sequences; roughly 9.7% occur once, and the top ten carry approximately 12%. The sequencing used PBMCs from blood, collected more than 35 days after vaccination. These receptors were collected from a man between 50 and 59 years old who received an inactivated influenza vaccine. CDR3s include the opening cysteine and the closing phenylalanine or tryptophan. D genes are given only for firm matches. Clone size appears in some rows only: once, few, many, or a class for an expanded clone.

TRBJ2-3	13	NA	TRBV5-1	NA	CASDIRSTDTQYF	TGCGCCAGCGACATTAGAAGCACAGATACGCAGTATTTT
TRBJ1-5	16	TRBD1	TRBV20-1	NA	CSASRTGMGIYQPQHF	TGCAGTGCTTCGCGGACAGGGATGGGGATCTATCAGCCCCAGCATTTT
TRBJ2-3	14	TRBD2	TRBV6-1	few	CASSSGLVADTQYF	TGTGCCAGCAGCTCCGGACTAGTAGCAGATACGCAGTATTTT
TRBJ2-7	12	NA	TRBV3-1	NA	CASSQVDNKQYF	TGTGCCAGCAGCCAAGTTGATAACAAGCAGTACTTC
TRBJ2-1	16	NA	TRBV11-1	NA	CASSPNMWTTYNEQFF	TGTGCCAGCAGCCCTAATATGTGGACTACCTACAATGAGCAGTTCTTC
TRBJ2-5	13	TRBD1	TRBV5-6	NA	CASSPDRRETQYF	TGTGCCAGCAGCCCGGACAGGAGGGAGACCCAGTACTTC
TRBJ2-3	17	NA	TRBV12-3/TRBV12-4	NA	CASSGLGSGRGTDTQYF	TGTGCCAGCAGCGGGCTAGGGAGCGGGCGAGGCACAGATACGCAGTATTTT
TRBJ2-7	14	NA	TRBV7-2	many	CASSTAGPSYEQYF	TGTGCCAGCAGTACGGCAGGGCCGTCCTACGAGCAGTACTTC
TRBJ2-1	17	NA	TRBV4-1	NA	CASSHRPRAGLYNEQFF	TGCGCCAGCAGCCACCGACCGAGGGCAGGGCTTTACAATGAGCAGTTCTTC
TRBJ2-7	15	NA	TRBV15	few	CATSRDPGQSYEQYF	TGTGCCACCAGCAGAGATCCTGGGCAGTCCTACGAGCAGTACTTC
TRBJ2-2	15	TRBD1	TRBV5-1	many	CASSSRTGNTGELFF	TGCGCCAGCAGTTCGAGGACAGGGAACACCGGGGAGCTGTTTTTT
TRBJ2-5	16	TRBD1	TRBV24-1	few	CATSDPSGTGRETQYF	TGTGCCACCAGTGACCCTTCCGGGACAGGGAGGGAGACCCAGTACTTC
TRBJ1-6	13	NA	TRBV5-1	NA	CASSLERGNTLHF	TGCGCCAGCAGCTTGGAGCGGGGCAACACCCTCCACTTT
TRBJ1-2	15	NA	TRBV4-2	many	CASSQEGGAGYGYTF	TGTGCCAGCAGCCAAGAGGGGGGGGCTGGCTATGGCTACACCTTC
TRBJ2-2	15	TRBD2	TRBV10-3	many	CATQSRGGSAGELFF	TGTGCCACCCAGAGTCGCGGGGGTTCAGCCGGGGAGCTGTTTTTT
TRBJ1-1	13	NA	TRBV12-3/TRBV12-4	NA	CASSPTANTEAFF	TGTGCCAGCAGCCCTACAGCGAACACTGAAGCTTTCTTT
TRBJ2-1	15	TRBD2	TRBV12-3/TRBV12-4	many	CASRKLAGGGNEQFF	TGTGCCAGCAGGAAACTAGCGGGGGGCGGCAATGAGCAGTTCTTC
TRBJ1-1	13	TRBD1	TRBV20-1	many	CSASIQGSTEAFF	TGCAGTGCTAGCATACAGGGGAGCACTGAAGCTTTCTTT
TRBJ2-1	13	TRBD2	TRBV29-1	many	CSGGLAGYNEQFF	TGCAGCGGGGGACTAGCGGGGTACAATGAGCAGTTCTTC
TRBJ2-1	16	NA	TRBV7-2	NA	CASSLARDPGANEQFF	TGTGCCAGCAGCTTAGCGCGGGACCCGGGGGCCAATGAGCAGTTCTTC
TRBJ2-2	14	NA	TRBV5-8	few	CASSLQGRTGELFF	TGTGCCAGCAGCTTACAGGGGAGGACCGGGGAGCTGTTTTTT
TRBJ2-7	15	TRBD2	TRBV4-3	many	CASSQGTSAVYEQYF	TGCGCCAGCAGCCAAGGGACTAGCGCCGTCTACGAGCAGTACTTC
TRBJ2-5	14	NA	TRBV20-1	many	CSARGPTGQETQYF	TGCAGTGCTAGGGGTCCCACAGGGCAAGAGACCCAGTACTTC
TRBJ2-7	14	NA	TRBV28	many	CASSLFQGGDEQYF	TGTGCCAGCAGTTTATTCCAGGGAGGCGACGAGCAGTACTTC
TRBJ2-7	13	TRBD2	TRBV6-1	NA	CASVLAGEVEQYF	TGTGCCAGCGTCCTAGCGGGAGAAGTCGAGCAGTACTTC
TRBJ1-1	15	NA	TRBV20-1	many	CSARIQQGWNTEAFF	TGCAGTGCTAGAATCCAACAGGGTTGGAACACTGAAGCTTTCTTT
TRBJ1-1	13	NA	TRBV12-3/TRBV12-4	few	CASSWRKNTEAFF	TGTGCCAGCAGCTGGAGGAAGAACACTGAAGCTTTCTTT
TRBJ2-3	14	TRBD2	TRBV7-2	NA	CASSPSGGAATQYF	TGTGCCAGCAGCCCTAGCGGTGGAGCAGCTACGCAGTATTTT
TRBJ1-1	13	TRBD1	TRBV11-2	few	CASSSDRVTEAFF	TGTGCCAGCAGCTCGGACAGGGTCACTGAAGCTTTCTTT
TRBJ2-5	16	TRBD2	TRBV28	few	CASRAGLILWRETQYF	TGTGCCAGCAGGGCGGGACTAATCCTCTGGCGGGAGACCCAGTACTTC
TRBJ2-1	15	NA	TRBV7-3	NA	CASSSDPSSYNEQFF	TGTGCCAGCAGCTCGGACCCGAGCTCCTACAATGAGCAGTTCTTC
TRBJ2-7	16	NA	TRBV10-3	NA	CAISDDRKRGTDEQYF	TGTGCCATCAGTGACGATCGTAAGAGGGGTACCGACGAGCAGTACTTC
TRBJ2-7	14	TRBD2	TRBV29-1	NA	CSVASGNFYNEQYF	TGCAGCGTTGCTAGCGGAAATTTCTACAATGAGCAGTACTTC
TRBJ2-7	13	NA	TRBV4-2	NA	CASSQEGVYEQYF	TGTGCCAGCAGCCAAGAGGGGGTATACGAGCAGTACTTC
TRBJ2-1	15	NA	TRBV12-3/TRBV12-4	NA	CASSQLGSSYNEQFF	TGTGCCAGCAGCCAACTAGGCAGCTCCTACAATGAGCAGTTCTTC
TRBJ2-7	17	NA	TRBV20-1	NA	CSARDLRVWARSGEQYF	TGCAGTGCTAGAGATCTAAGGGTATGGGCCCGATCTGGAGAGCAGTACTTC
TRBJ1-6	15	NA	TRBV28	NA	CASSLWRGENSPLHF	TGTGCCAGCAGTTTATGGAGGGGAGAAAATTCACCCCTCCACTTT
TRBJ1-5	14	NA	TRBV5-5	few	CASSWTASNQPQHF	TGTGCCAGCAGCTGGACAGCTAGCAATCAGCCCCAGCATTTT
TRBJ2-1	15	NA	TRBV5-6	NA	CASSFEAVAYNEQFF	TGTGCCAGCAGCTTTGAGGCAGTCGCCTACAATGAGCAGTTCTTC
TRBJ2-1	17	NA	TRBV4-3	NA	CASSQDAGPQEYNEQFF	TGCGCCAGCAGCCAAGATGCGGGGCCGCAAGAATACAATGAGCAGTTCTTC
TRBJ2-7	13	NA	TRBV15	many	CATSRVDSYEQYF	TGTGCCACCAGCAGAGTTGACTCCTACGAGCAGTACTTC
TRBJ2-5	13	NA	TRBV29-1	NA	CSVEDRIQETQYF	TGCAGCGTTGAAGACAGGATCCAAGAGACCCAGTACTTC
TRBJ2-7	14	NA	TRBV27	once	CAGSLKDSSYEQYF	TGTGCCGGCAGTTTAAAGGACAGCTCCTACGAGCAGTACTTC
TRBJ2-1	16	TRBD2	TRBV12-3/TRBV12-4	few	CASSLVAGGLGNEQFF	TGTGCCAGCAGTTTAGTAGCGGGAGGGCTGGGAAATGAGCAGTTCTTC
TRBJ2-7	15	TRBD2	TRBV29-1	few	CSVVGGLAGVYEQYF	TGCAGCGTTGTCGGAGGACTAGCGGGAGTCTACGAGCAGTACTTC
TRBJ2-5	15	NA	TRBV4-1	NA	CASSQNIQKQETQYF	TGCGCCAGCAGCCAAAATATACAGAAACAAGAGACCCAGTACTTC
TRBJ1-3	19	TRBD1	TRBV20-1	many	CSARDLMVLDRDSGNTIYF	TGCAGTGCTAGAGATCTAATGGTTTTGGACAGGGACTCTGGAAACACCATATATTTT
TRBJ2-1	13	NA	TRBV29-1	many	CSVEVLRNGEQFF	TGCAGCGTTGAAGTTTTACGAAACGGGGAGCAGTTCTTC
TRBJ2-3	15	TRBD2	TRBV20-1	NA	CSASSGSVWTDTQDF	TGCAGTGCTAGTAGCGGGAGTGTTTGGACAGATACGCAGGATTTT
TRBJ2-3	15	NA	TRBV3-1	few	CASSQVGGLTDTQYF	TGTGCCAGCAGCCAGGTGGGGGGCCTCACAGATACGCAGTATTTT
TRBJ2-5	15	NA	TRBV5-1	NA	CASSFSGGPRETQYF	TGCGCCAGCAGCTTTAGTGGGGGCCCCCGAGAGACCCAGTACTTC
TRBJ2-4	12	NA	TRBV12-3/TRBV12-4	many	CASSGTKNIQYF	TGTGCCAGCTCGGGGACCAAAAACATTCAGTACTTC
TRBJ2-3	16	TRBD2	TRBV7-6	NA	CASRPRGRASADTQYF	TGTGCCAGCAGGCCCCGAGGGAGGGCCTCTGCAGATACGCAGTATTTT
TRBJ2-3	15	TRBD1	TRBV10-3	NA	CAISVGTGAGDTQYF	TGTGCCATCAGTGTCGGGACAGGGGCGGGAGATACGCAGTATTTT
TRBJ2-4	16	NA	TRBV7-2	NA	CASSLPSALAKNIQYF	TGTGCCAGCAGCTTACCAAGTGCACTAGCCAAAAACATTCAGTACTTC